The 32 T cell receptor beta chains below all came from one sample that was sequenced in a study of a mutant IDH1 vaccine in newly diagnosed glioma. Here immunoSEQ multiplex PCR was the method, and the copy in TCRdb shows in-frame clones only, minus some. The data hold 35,000 to 50,000 clones, with roughly 92% observed a single time. Time point defined: week 35, safety follow-up. Each dose delivered 300 ug of mutant IDH1 20-mer peptide subcutaneously with imiquimod. Their target antigens are unknown. Sequencing used PBMCs, obtained from a glioma patient whose treatment included an IDH1 peptide vaccine. The receptor set was obtained from a man aged 50-59 years with glioma.

The chain couples TRBV4-3 to TRBJ1-4; 8 nucleotides align to TRBD1. Trimming took 1 base from V and 0 from J; bases not matched to a gene: 7. Germline V gene data show CDR1 as LGHNA and CDR2 as YSLEER. The CDR3 totals 18 residues. CDR3 in DNA: TGCGCCAGCAGCCAAGGGACAGGGAAATCGGCAACTAATGAAAAACTGTTTTTT. Protein: CASSQGTGKSATNEKLFF.

This sequence joins TRBV18 and TRBJ1-1, with 10 bases identical to TRBD1. CDR3 length: 15 amino acids. J gave up 4 bases and V 3 bases, and 5 bases lay outside the gene matches. Germline V lookup: CDR1 KGHSH, CDR2 LQKENI. The CDR3 is CASSPRQGASTEAFF. The DNA of the CDR3 is TGTGCCAGCTCACCGCGACAGGGGGCGAGCACTGAAGCTTTCTTT.

The chain links TRBV28 to TRBJ2-7; tentatively, D is TRBD1 (6 bases). The length of the CDR3 is 15 residues. CDR1 and CDR2 from the germline V gene are MDHEN and SYDVKM. The V end was cut by 4 bases, the J end by 0 bases, with 13 bases between. DNA for the CDR3: TGTGCCAGCAGTTGGATCGGGACAAACTCCTACGAGCAGTACTTC. Protein product: CASSWIGTNSYEQYF. Using reference TRBV28 and TRBJ2-7 for the parts outside the CDR3, the full variable domain is DVKVTQSSRYLVKRTGEKVFLECVQDMDHENMFWYRQDPGLGLRLIYFSYDVKMKEKGDIPEGYSVSREKKERFSLILESASTNQTSMYLCASSWIGTNSYEQYFGPGTRLTVT.

The chain employs TRBV7-2 and TRBJ2-5, with D possibly TRBD2 on 6 matching bases. Trimming took 0 bases from V and 11 from J, leaving 16 bases between them. CDR3 length: 14 amino acids. Germline loops: CDR1 SGHTA, CDR2 FQGNSA. The chain's CDR3 is CASSLAGGRDEQYF. CDR3 in DNA: TGTGCCAGCAGCTTAGCGGGGGGACGGGATGAGCAGTACTTC.

The chain carries TRBV5-1 and TRBJ1-4; TRBD1 aligns across 8 bases. The CDR3 has 14 amino acids. The V and J ends lost 2 bases and 8 bases, in that order; junction bases with no gene match: 5. Germline assignment: CDR1 SGHRS and CDR2 YFSETQ. In DNA form, the CDR3 reads TGCGCCAGCAGCTTTGGACAGGGTGGGGAAAAACTGTTTTTT. Translated, it gives CASSFGQGGEKLFF.

The rearrangement joins TRBV4-2 to TRBJ2-3, with no clear D. Germline-derived CDR1 and CDR2 are LGHNA and YNFKEQ. V gave up 1 base and J gave up 4 bases, with 0 bases separating them. The CDR3 extends over 11 amino acids. CDR3: CASSQADTQYF. CDR3 DNA: TGTGCCAGCAGCCAAGCAGATACGCAGTATTTT.

This chain uses TRBV9 with TRBJ2-7; TRBD2 matches at 7 bases. The CDR3 is 17 residues long. V shed 3 bases and J 0 bases; nucleotides not matched to a gene: 12. Germline assignment: CDR1 SGDLS and CDR2 YYNGEE. The CDR3 DNA reads as TGTGCCAGCAGCGGCGGGGCTAGCGGTCCTAGCTCCTACGAGCAGTACTTC. Protein: CASSGGASGPSSYEQYF.

The CDR3 DNA follows: TGTGCCAGCATCCGGGACAGGGAGAATCAGCCCCAGCATTTT. Translation: CASIRDRENQPQHF. The chain couples TRBV28 to TRBJ1-5, with 9 bases matching TRBD1. The CDR3 runs to 14 residues. The ends lost 7 bases at V and 4 bases at J; junction bases unmatched: 5. Germline values: CDR1 MDHEN, CDR2 SYDVKM. The full variable domain, in which reference TRBV28 and TRBJ1-5 provide the parts outside the CDR3, is DVKVTQSSRYLVKRTGEKVFLECVQDMDHENMFWYRQDPGLGLRLIYFSYDVKMKEKGDIPEGYSVSREKKERFSLILESASTNQTSMYLCASIRDRENQPQHFGDGTRLSIL.

The chain combines TRBV5-4 with TRBJ1-1; 7 nucleotides match TRBD1. Germline loops: CDR1 SGHNT, CDR2 YYREEE (reference sequence). The CDR3 has 13 residues. Trimming at V came to 9 bases and at J to 4 bases, leaving 9 bases not matched to a gene. CDR3 protein: CATGDRVSTEAFF. In DNA form, the CDR3 reads TGTGCCACAGGCGACAGGGTAAGCACTGAAGCTTTCTTT.

This chain connects TRBV5-1 to TRBJ2-1; D is undetermined. Trimming removed 3 bases at V and 8 bases at J, with 9 bases between. The germline gives CDR1 SGHRS, CDR2 YFSETQ. CDR3 length: 12 amino acids. The CDR3, as DNA: TGCGCCAGCAGCTCGGACGGCTATGAGCAGTTCTTC. Amino acids: CASSSDGYEQFF.

The rearrangement uses TRBV5-1 and TRBJ2-5; D gene ambiguous. This CDR3 contains 15 residues. The V gene's germline CDR1 is SGHRS and CDR2 YFSETQ. Between the trimmed V and J ends, which lost 1 base and 2 bases, there was a span of 12 bases. CDR3 nucleotide sequence: TGCGCCAGCAGCTTGAGTTGGGGTGGTCAAGAGACCCAGTACTTC. Translation: CASSLSWGGQETQYF.

The chain has TRBV20-1 and TRBJ1-1; D remains ambiguous. V was trimmed by 6 bases and J by 6 bases, leaving 11 bases between them. Germline CDR1 reads DFQATT; CDR2 reads SNEGSKA (reference sequence). CDR3 length equals 11 residues. CDR3 in amino acids: CSAMDPPEAFF. Written as DNA, the CDR3 is TGCAGTGCCATGGACCCCCCTGAAGCTTTCTTT.

The chain links TRBV4-3 to TRBJ2-3; weak D call: TRBD1 (6 bases). Trimming shortened V by 3 bases and J by 0 bases, and 10 bases separated the two germline ends. In germline, CDR1 is LGHNA, CDR2 YSLEER. The CDR3 covers 15 residues. In DNA form, the CDR3 reads TGCGCCAGCAGCCACGCCAGGGGAAGCACAGATACGCAGTATTTT. It specifies CASSHARGSTDTQYF.

V and J are TRBV7-2 and TRBJ1-1; 9 nucleotides align to TRBD1. Germline V gives CDR1 SGHTA, CDR2 FQGNSA. With V trimmed by 4 bases and J by 4 bases, 10 bases remained unmatched. The CDR3 consists of 16 residues. The CDR3 DNA reads TGTGCCAGCAGCTCCACAGGGGGCCTAATGAGCACTGAAGCTTTCTTT. This encodes CASSSTGGLMSTEAFF.

J is TRBJ2-7 and V is TRBV14; 7 bases align to TRBD1. CDR3 length: 16 residues. V shed 0 bases, J shed 2 bases, and the junction held 7 bases outside the gene matches. Germline loops: CDR1 SGHDN, CDR2 FVKESK. The chain's CDR3 is CASSQEGRGYPYEQYF. CDR3 nucleotide sequence: TGTGCCAGCAGCCAAGAGGGCAGGGGGTACCCCTACGAGCAGTACTTC.

A single count supports this clone. The chain links TRBV27 to TRBJ2-1, with D uncertain. Germline CDR1 and CDR2: MNHEY and SMNVEV (reference sequence). CDR3 length: 11 amino acids. Trimming shortened V by 8 bases and J by 3 bases, and 5 bases separated the two germline ends. Here the CDR3 DNA reads TGTGCCAGCGTGCTCTACAATGAGCAGTTCTTC. Protein product: CASVLYNEQFF.

This clone has only one observation. This rearrangement joins TRBV5-1 to TRBJ1-4; 8 nucleotides line up with TRBD1. Germline V gives CDR1 SGHRS, CDR2 YFSETQ. Trimming cost V 0 bases and J 4 bases; bases outside gene matches: 2. This CDR3 is built from 15 residues. Here the CDR3 reads CASSLARGRNEKLFF. CDR3 sequence (DNA): TGCGCCAGCAGCTTGGCCAGGGGGCGTAATGAAAAACTGTTTTTT.

This clone has just one count. V is TRBV2 and J is TRBJ2-7, with 9 bases lining up with TRBD1. This CDR3 has 13 amino acids. The germline gives CDR1 SNHLY, CDR2 FYNNEI. J lost 4 bases, V lost 10 bases, and 8 bases had no gene match. CDR3 nucleotide sequence: TGTGCCATCCGGGACAGGGTGGGTTACGAGCAGTACTTC. It translates to CAIRDRVGYEQYF.

The gene calls are TRBV5-1 and TRBJ2-7; a weak D match, TRBD2 (6 bases). Per the germline V gene, CDR1 is SGHRS and CDR2 is YFSETQ. The V gene lost 4 bases and the J gene lost 7 bases, with 21 bases spanning the gap. This CDR3 has 15 amino acids. Here the CDR3 DNA reads TGCGCCAGCAGCGCCGGAGGGGCAACTTTCGGAGAGCAGTACTTC. Translated, it gives CASSAGGATFGEQYF.

The chain is built from TRBV28 and TRBJ1-5, with 8 positions matching TRBD1. Germline CDR1 MDHEN, CDR2 SYDVKM. The CDR3 extends over 14 amino acids. J lost 7 bases, V lost 6 bases, and 8 bases had no gene match. The CDR3 loop is CASSHRTGRQPQHF. The CDR3 region has the DNA TGTGCCAGCAGCCACAGGACAGGGCGGCAGCCCCAGCATTTT. Using reference TRBV28 and TRBJ1-5 for the parts outside the CDR3, the full variable domain is DVKVTQSSRYLVKRTGEKVFLECVQDMDHENMFWYRQDPGLGLRLIYFSYDVKMKEKGDIPEGYSVSREKKERFSLILESASTNQTSMYLCASSHRTGRQPQHFGDGTRLSIL.

The chain uses TRBV5-1 and TRBJ2-1; 8 bases fit TRBD2. The trim removed 2 bases at V and 4 bases at J, leaving 5 bases unmatched. In germline, CDR1 is SGHRS, CDR2 YFSETQ. This CDR3 has 15 residues. CDR3 DNA: TGCGCCAGCAGCTTTACTAGCGGAGGATACAATGAGCAGTTCTTC. Translated: CASSFTSGGYNEQFF. Looking up the rest from reference TRBV5-1 and TRBJ2-1 gives the full variable domain: KAGVTQTPRYLIKTRGQQVTLSCSPISGHRSVSWYQQTPGQGLQFLFEYFSETQRNKGNFPGRFSGRQFSNSRSEMNVSTLELGDSALYLCASSFTSGGYNEQFFGPGTRLTVL.

This sequence joins TRBV28 and TRBJ2-5; 10 bases are a match to TRBD1. Germline CDR1 reads MDHEN; CDR2 reads SYDVKM. The J segment lost 3 bases and the V segment lost 6 bases, leaving 28 bases of the junction unmatched. The CDR3 sequence is 22 residues long. In nucleotides, the CDR3 is TGTGCCAGCAGCCCGGGGGTGTGGATGGGACAGGGGCCACTCACGCTAAAAGAGACCCAGTACTTC. Amino acid sequence: CASSPGVWMGQGPLTLKETQYF.

The rearrangement links TRBV14 to TRBJ1-4, with D hard to call. Germline CDR1 SGHDN, CDR2 FVKESK. The CDR3 sequence is 15 residues long. Trimming took off 5 bases at V and 5 bases at J, with 15 bases between the two ends. CDR3 bases: TGTGCCAGCAGCGATATGACGGCGATGAATGAAAAACTGTTTTTT. Its protein is CASSDMTAMNEKLFF.

The rearrangement uses TRBV25-1 and TRBJ1-2; the match to TRBD1 covers 7 bases. This CDR3 is built from 14 residues. Germline V gene sequence: CDR1 MGHDK, CDR2 SYGVNS. V shed 8 bases and J 7 bases; nucleotides not matched to a gene: 13. The CDR3 sequence is CASWGTTRGIGYTF. CDR3 sequence (DNA): TGTGCCAGCTGGGGGACGACCAGGGGGATTGGCTACACCTTC.

The gene calls are TRBV9 and TRBJ1-6; maybe TRBD1 (6 bases). The CDR3 covers 15 residues. Germline V gene data show CDR1 as SGDLS and CDR2 as YYNGEE. V dropped 3 bases and J dropped 7 bases, with 14 bases sitting between them. CDR3 sequence (DNA): TGTGCCAGCAGCGAGGGACACAGAGGGAATTCACCCCTCCACTTT. It translates to CASSEGHRGNSPLHF.

The genes are TRBV29-1 and TRBJ2-7; D remains unclear. The ends were cut back, 4 bases at V and 1 base at J, with 14 bases in the middle. Germline values: CDR1 SQVTM, CDR2 ANQGSEA. This CDR3 is 14 amino acids long. The CDR3 sequence: CSVGSHTTSYEQYF. The CDR3 nucleotides read TGCAGCGTTGGGTCTCACACGACGTCCTACGAGCAGTACTTC.

In this sample, this clone turned up once. This rearrangement joins TRBV7-9 to TRBJ1-1; 12 nucleotides align to TRBD1. The CDR3 is 15 residues long. Germline V gene lookup returns CDR1 SEHNR and CDR2 FQNEAQ (reference sequence). After removal of 5 bases from V and 4 bases from J, the junction contained 5 bases not matched to a gene. CDR3 nucleotide sequence: TGTGCCAGCAGCCCTAGGGACAGGGGGCTCACTGAAGCTTTCTTT. Protein sequence: CASSPRDRGLTEAFF.

This clone was detected only once. The J gene is TRBJ1-1, the V gene TRBV4-1; D is unresolved. The germline V gene encodes CDR1 MGHRA and CDR2 YSYEKL. Trimming stripped 4 bases from V and 5 bases from J, with 14 bases between. The CDR3 totals 14 residues. CDR3 region: CASSPRPLGTEAFF. CDR3 bases: TGCGCCAGCAGCCCCAGGCCCCTCGGGACTGAAGCTTTCTTT.

This rearrangement joins TRBV5-4 to TRBJ2-4, with D possibly TRBD2 on 5 matching bases. This CDR3 has 16 residues. V lost 2 bases, J lost 0 bases, and 12 bases lay in between. The V gene's germline CDR1 is SGHNT and CDR2 YYREEE (reference sequence). Here the CDR3 DNA reads TGTGCCAGCAGCTTAGGAGAGGGCCTAGCCAAAAACATTCAGTACTTC. It is translated as CASSLGEGLAKNIQYF.

V gene TRBV9 combines with J gene TRBJ2-7; TRBD2 matches 9 bases. J was trimmed by 0 bases and V by 3 bases; bases with no gene match: 4. There are 15 residues in the CDR3. Germline CDR1 is SGDLS and CDR2 is YYNGEE. The CDR3 here is CASSAGTSSSYEQYF. The CDR3 DNA sequence: TGTGCCAGCAGCGCCGGGACTAGCAGCTCCTACGAGCAGTACTTC.

As for this clone: Mismatch with germline at one junction end may stem from a read error. The chain employs TRBV27 and TRBJ2-3; the match to TRBD1 covers 7 bases. The germline gives CDR1 MNHEY, CDR2 SMNVEV (reference sequence). This CDR3 region has 14 residues. CDR3 loop: CASSLRREQGFLIF. DNA for the CDR3: TGTGCCAGCAGTTTACGGCGTGAACAGGGGTTCCTTATTTTT.

The rearrangement uses TRBV28 and TRBJ2-7; TRBD1 matches at 9 bases. After removal of 6 bases from V and 6 bases from J, the junction contained 12 bases not matched to a gene. This CDR3 is built from 15 residues. The germline gives CDR1 MDHEN, CDR2 SYDVKM. The CDR3 here is CASRTGGGDGSEQYF. The CDR3 DNA reads as TGTGCCAGCAGGACAGGGGGGGGCGATGGTAGCGAGCAGTACTTC.